This TCR beta chain was sequenced during a study of shared clonotypes between healthy human individuals. Study-level findings and limits: Owing to a small donor count, the genetic and exposure-history diversity represented was limited. Estimated clonotype richness was generally higher in naive than memory subsets.

The assay ran at deep level. The data were produced by immunoSEQ multiplex PCR, yet TCRdb's version contains in-frame clones alone and is incomplete. The sample consists of about 2,100,000 clones, 90% to 95% of them appearing once. Points on this clone: The antigen is unknown.

V was trimmed by 8 bases and J by 3 bases, leaving 11 bases between them. This CDR3 is built from 12 residues. Germline V gives CDR1 SGHVS, CDR2 FQNEAQ. Naive CD8 cells lacked CD45RO, underwent positive selection for CCR7 and left out terminally differentiated effector memory CD45RA+ cells. Healthy HIV-negative adults without recent acute infections or vaccinations served as donors. This clonotype was obtained from a man aged 18 to 30 in good health. Some clones in this sample may be carry-over from other donors' samples. The sample was naive CD8+ T cells from PBMCs. The V call is TRBV7-8, the J call TRBJ2-7; possible D gene TRBD1, 6 bases. The CDR3: CASQGQGYEQYF. CDR3 in DNA: TGTGCCAGCCAGGGGCAGGGCTACGAGCAGTACTTC.